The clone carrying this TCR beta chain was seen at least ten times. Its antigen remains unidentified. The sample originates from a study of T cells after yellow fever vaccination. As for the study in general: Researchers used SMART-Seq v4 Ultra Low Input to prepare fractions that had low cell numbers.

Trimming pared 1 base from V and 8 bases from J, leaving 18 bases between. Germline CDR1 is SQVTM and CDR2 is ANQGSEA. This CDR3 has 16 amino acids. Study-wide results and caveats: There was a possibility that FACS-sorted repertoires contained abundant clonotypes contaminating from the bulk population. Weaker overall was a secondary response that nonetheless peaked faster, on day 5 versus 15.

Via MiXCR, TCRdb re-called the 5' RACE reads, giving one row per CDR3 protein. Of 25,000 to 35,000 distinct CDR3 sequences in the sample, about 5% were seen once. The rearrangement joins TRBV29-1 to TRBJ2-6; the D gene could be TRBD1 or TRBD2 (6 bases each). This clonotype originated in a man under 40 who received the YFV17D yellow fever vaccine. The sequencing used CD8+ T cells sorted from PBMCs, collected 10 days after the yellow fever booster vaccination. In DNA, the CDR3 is TGCAGCGTTGAAGCAGACAGGAGGGGGGCAACCAACGTCCTGACTTTC. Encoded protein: CSVEADRRGATNVLTF.